What follows are 23 T cell receptor beta chains derived from one specimen sequenced in a study of blood T cell repertoires in COVID-19. Measured with immunoSEQ multiplex PCR; TCRdb has only the in-frame clones, and not every one. The sample holds over 20,000 clones; more than 85% are singletons and the top ten take 3% to 3.5%. The specimen sequenced was peripheral blood. The receptor source for this set is a woman in her 70s with active COVID-19.

The genes are TRBV19 and TRBJ2-5; 10 nucleotides align to TRBD1. Germline values: CDR1 LNHDA, CDR2 SQIVND (reference sequence). The trim removed 6 bases at V and 3 bases at J, leaving 1 base unmatched. The CDR3 consists of 13 residues. The CDR3, as DNA: TGTGCCAGTAGGGACAGGGGGAAAGAGACCCAGTACTTC. It translates to CASRDRGKETQYF.

The genes are TRBV5-1 and TRBJ2-3; 10 bases fit TRBD2. Germline V gene lookup returns CDR1 SGHRS and CDR2 YFSETQ. V lost 9 bases to trimming and J lost 4 bases; unmatched junction nucleotides: 20. The CDR3 contains 18 residues. CDR3 in amino acids: CATQPSLTIAGGADTQYF. DNA of the CDR3: TGCGCCACCCAACCCAGCCTCACAATAGCGGGGGGCGCAGATACGCAGTATTTT. Full variable domain (outside the CDR3, taken from reference TRBV5-1 and TRBJ2-3): KAGVTQTPRYLIKTRGQQVTLSCSPISGHRSVSWYQQTPGQGLQFLFEYFSETQRNKGNFPGRFSGRQFSNSRSEMNVSTLELGDSALYLCATQPSLTIAGGADTQYFGPGTRLTVL.

This rearrangement joins TRBV28 to TRBJ2-1, with D unresolved. V was trimmed by 2 bases and J by 3 bases, leaving 5 bases between them. This CDR3 has 13 amino acids. Germline V gene lookup returns CDR1 MDHEN and CDR2 SYDVKM. This CDR3 is CASSLNGYNEQFF. In DNA, the CDR3 is TGTGCCAGCAGTTTAAACGGCTACAATGAGCAGTTCTTC.

This chain links TRBV10-3 with TRBJ1-2, with D tentatively TRBD1 (5 bases). Germline-derived CDR1 and CDR2 are ENHRY and SYGVKD. CDR3 length: 12 amino acids. The CDR3 protein is CGVSGDNYGYTF. Written as DNA, the CDR3 is TGTGGCGTTTCGGGGGACAACTATGGCTACACCTTC.

V is TRBV10-3 and J is TRBJ2-5, with 15 positions matching TRBD2. This CDR3 is built from 17 residues. Germline assignment: CDR1 ENHRY and CDR2 SYGVKD. The V segment lost 2 bases and the J segment 6 bases; nucleotides outside the gene matches: 7. In DNA form, the CDR3 reads TGTGCCATCAGTGAGGGGACTAGCGGGAGGAGGAGCAAGACCCAGTACTTC. It is translated as CAISEGTSGRRSKTQYF.

V and J are TRBV5-1 and TRBJ2-7; 7 bases match TRBD2. The V gene's germline CDR1 is SGHRS and CDR2 YFSETQ. The CDR3 has 15 residues. The junction had 7 bases not matched to a gene; V was cut back by 2 bases and J by 2 bases. In DNA, the CDR3 is TGCGCCAGCAGCTTCTCGACGGGAGGCGCCTACGAGCAGTACTTC. Its translation: CASSFSTGGAYEQYF.

The gene calls are TRBV27 and TRBJ2-5; the match to TRBD1 covers 10 bases. Germline values: CDR1 MNHEY, CDR2 SMNVEV (reference sequence). CDR3 length: 15 residues. The trim removed 4 bases at V and 5 bases at J, leaving 7 bases unmatched. This CDR3 reads CASSSPGQGFETQYF. The CDR3 region has the DNA TGTGCCAGCAGTTCCCCGGGACAGGGGTTCGAGACCCAGTACTTC.

As for this clone: Sequence at one end of the junction differs from germline and may be a read error. The V and J genes are TRBV6-1 and TRBJ2-3; TRBD1 matches at 10 bases. The germline CDR1 and CDR2 sequences are MNHNS and SASEGT. The CDR3 contains 14 residues. Here the CDR3 DNA reads TGTGCCAGCAGGGAAGGACAGGGGGCAGATACGCAGTATTTT. Its translation is CASREGQGADTQYF.

The chain combines TRBV5-1 with TRBJ2-1; D is perhaps TRBD2 (5 bases). The CDR3 runs to 17 residues. CDR1 and CDR2 from the germline V gene are SGHRS and YFSETQ. V was clipped by 1 base and J by 2 bases, with 16 bases between them. This CDR3 is CASSLHPRAGPYNEQFF. As DNA, the CDR3 is TGCGCCAGCAGCTTGCACCCCCGCGCGGGCCCCTACAATGAGCAGTTCTTC.

This clone is a singleton in its sample. The genes are TRBV27 and TRBJ1-1; 10 bases are a match to TRBD1. The CDR3 spans 15 residues. V trimming: 2 bases; J trimming: 5 bases; junction bases outside the gene matches: 5. The V gene's germline CDR1 is MNHEY and CDR2 SMNVEV (reference sequence). Here the CDR3 DNA reads TGTGCCAGCAGTTTAACGACAGGGGGCCGGACTGAAGCTTTCTTT. It is translated as CASSLTTGGRTEAFF.

The CDR3 DNA is TGTGCCAGCAGCTCCCTGGGACAGGGAGATTCACCCCTCCACTTT. It translates to CASSSLGQGDSPLHF. J is TRBJ1-6 and V is TRBV11-2, with 9 positions matching TRBD1. With V trimmed by 4 bases and J by 8 bases, 6 bases remained unmatched. This CDR3 is 15 amino acids long. Germline V lookup: CDR1 SGHAT, CDR2 FQNNGV.

This clone was seen a single time. The chain couples TRBV18 to TRBJ2-4; 13 bases map to TRBD2. The CDR3 loop spans 16 amino acids. Germline CDR1 reads KGHSH; CDR2 reads LQKENI. After removal of 6 bases from V and 1 base from J, the junction contained 3 bases not matched to a gene. The CDR3 DNA follows: TGTGCCAGCTCTGGGACTAGCGGGATCGCCAAAAACATTCAGTACTTC. Amino acid sequence: CASSGTSGIAKNIQYF.

This clone was counted a few times. V usage is TRBV2 and J usage is TRBJ1-5; no firm D call. V dropped 3 bases and J dropped 0 bases, with 6 bases sitting between them. Germline assignment: CDR1 SNHLY and CDR2 FYNNEI. The CDR3 is 14 residues long. This CDR3 reads CASSDSHSNQPQHF. The CDR3 bases are TGTGCCAGCAGTGACAGTCATAGCAATCAGCCCCAGCATTTT.

The V and J genes are TRBV15 and TRBJ2-3; 8 bases fit TRBD2. CDR1 is LNHNV and CDR2 is YYDKDF in the germline V gene (reference sequence). The CDR3 has 16 residues. V dropped 3 bases and J dropped 1; count of bases not matched to a gene: 6. For the CDR3, the DNA is TGTGCCACCAGCAGTCGGACTAGCTGGCGCACAGATACGCAGTATTTT. This codes for CATSSRTSWRTDTQYF.

The gene calls are TRBV3-1 (or the pseudogene TRBV3-2) and TRBJ2-7, with 8 bases matching TRBD1. The germline gives CDR1 LGHDT, CDR2 YNNKEL (reference sequence). The CDR3 runs to 17 residues. V lost 4 bases and J lost 7; bases outside the gene matches: 18. For the CDR3, the DNA is TGTGCCAGCAGCCCGCGGTCCCCTGCCAGGGGGCGCTTTGAGCAGTACTTC. Protein sequence: CASSPRSPARGRFEQYF.

The genes are TRBV5-1 and TRBJ1-3; D unclear. The CDR3 covers 15 residues. CDR1 and CDR2 (germline): SGHRS, YFSETQ. The V and J ends lost 2 bases and 4 bases respectively, with 13 bases between them. Here the CDR3 DNA reads TGCGCCAGCAGCTTCGGGGAGGCGAACGGAAACACCATATATTTT. It codes for CASSFGEANGNTIYF. Full variable domain (missing parts from reference TRBV5-1 and TRBJ1-3): KAGVTQTPRYLIKTRGQQVTLSCSPISGHRSVSWYQQTPGQGLQFLFEYFSETQRNKGNFPGRFSGRQFSNSRSEMNVSTLELGDSALYLCASSFGEANGNTIYFGEGSWLTVV.

The chain carries TRBV10-3 and TRBJ2-1, with unresolved D. The CDR3 is 12 amino acids. Germline V CDR1 and CDR2: ENHRY, SYGVKD. V was clipped by 6 bases and J by 6 bases, with 9 bases between them. In DNA, the CDR3 is TGTGCCATCAGCACTCACCTCAATGAGCAGTTCTTC. It encodes CAISTHLNEQFF.

V and J are TRBV5-1 and TRBJ2-7; TRBD2 matches at 8 bases. The V gene's germline CDR1 is SGHRS and CDR2 YFSETQ. The trim removed 4 bases at V and 5 bases at J, leaving 8 bases unmatched. The CDR3 spans 14 residues. CDR3 coding DNA: TGCGCCAGCAGCATAGCGGGGTCGCAACACGAGCAGTACTTC. Protein sequence: CASSIAGSQHEQYF. Supplemented by reference TRBV5-1 and TRBJ2-7, the full variable domain reads KAGVTQTPRYLIKTRGQQVTLSCSPISGHRSVSWYQQTPGQGLQFLFEYFSETQRNKGNFPGRFSGRQFSNSRSEMNVSTLELGDSALYLCASSIAGSQHEQYFGPGTRLTVT.

V is TRBV4-3 and J is TRBJ2-2; weak D call: TRBD2 (6 bases). The CDR3 has 16 residues. V was cut by 3 bases and J by 3 bases, with 14 bases left in between. CDR1 LGHNA and CDR2 YSLEER come from the germline V gene. CDR3 DNA: TGCGCCAGCAGCCAGGTTGTGACTAGTCACACCGGGGAGCTGTTTTTT. Its translation: CASSQVVTSHTGELFF.

The chain carries TRBV14 and TRBJ1-1; possibly TRBD1 for D (5 bases). Trimming removed 6 bases from V and 1 base from J, with 27 bases in between. Germline lookup yields CDR1 SGHDN and CDR2 FVKESK. The CDR3 totals 19 residues. CDR3 DNA: TGTGCCAGCAGTCATTCCCTTTTTTATCAGGGCCGCAGGAACACTGAAGCTTTCTTT. Protein: CASSHSLFYQGRRNTEAFF.

This chain uses TRBV28 with TRBJ1-2; TRBD1 matches at 9 bases. Trimming at V came to 10 bases and at J to 7 bases, leaving 10 bases not matched to a gene. The CDR3 extends over 13 amino acids. The germline CDR1 and CDR2 sequences are MDHEN and SYDVKM. CDR3 region: CATYTGTGLGYTF. CDR3 in DNA: TGTGCCACCTACACCGGGACAGGGCTTGGCTACACCTTC.

The chain combines TRBV19 with TRBJ2-2, with D maybe TRBD1 (6 bases). The CDR3 sequence is 17 residues long. Germline V gene sequence: CDR1 LNHDA, CDR2 SQIVND (reference sequence). Trimming pared 4 bases from V and 2 bases from J, leaving 17 bases between. CDR3 sequence (DNA): TGTGCCAGTAGTACAACCCTTTCAGGGGTCAACACCGGGGAGCTGTTTTTT. As protein: CASSTTLSGVNTGELFF. Using reference TRBV19 and TRBJ2-2 for the parts outside the CDR3, the full variable domain is DGGITQSPKYLFRKEGQNVTLSCEQNLNHDAMYWYRQDPGQGLRLIYYSQIVNDFQKGDIAEGYSVSREKKESFPLTVTSAQKNPTAFYLCASSTTLSGVNTGELFFGEGSRLTVL.

On this clone: Germline is not matched at one junction end, which may reflect a read error. The gene calls are TRBV7-2 and TRBJ2-1, with 9 bases fitting TRBD2. Germline V gene sequence: CDR1 SGHTA, CDR2 FQGNSA. The CDR3 spans 17 residues. In DNA form, the CDR3 reads TGTGCCAGCAGTTTAGGACTAGCGAGAGCCTCCTACAATGAGCAGTTCTTC. Its protein product is CASSLGLARASYNEQFF.